These T cell receptor beta chains were read from a single sample in a study of cytomegalovirus exposure and HLA in healthy donors. Profiled with immunoSEQ multiplex PCR; TCRdb holds only in-frame clones, not every one. The sample lists some 150,000 clones, approximately 10% occurring once. Sequenced input: PBMCs. The receptors stem from a woman between 35 and 50 years old in good health and CMV-seropositive. Both conserved end residues are part of each CDR3. Fields, in order: J gene, V gene, D gene, clone size, CDR3 protein, CDR3 DNA. The D gene is left open where the match is weak. The size field is filled for only some rows; it gives once, few, many or a size class.

TRBJ1-1 TRBV19 - few CASSIRQGDTEAFF TGTGCCAGTAGTATTCGCCAGGGCGACACTGAAGCTTTCTTT
TRBJ2-5 TRBV7-9 - - CASSQAAGDGTQYF TGTGCCAGCAGCCAGGCAGCAGGGGACGGGACCCAGTACTTC
TRBJ2-2 TRBV14 - few CASSPVRGLTGELFF TGTGCCAGCAGCCCCGTCCGAGGGTTGACCGGGGAGCTGTTTTTT
TRBJ2-7 TRBV2 TRBD1 - CASSVSTGAEQYF TGTGCCAGCAGTGTGTCAACAGGGGCCGAGCAGTACTTC
TRBJ1-5 TRBV7-8 - few CASSLRVESQPQHF TGTGCCAGCAGCTTACGAGTTGAGTCTCAGCCCCAGCATTTT
TRBJ2-7 TRBV5-6 - - CASSLSGTGTYEQYF TGTGCCAGCAGCTTGTCCGGTACAGGGACCTACGAGCAGTACTTC
TRBJ1-2 TRBV5-1 - - CASSSTGIHPYGYTF TGCGCCAGCAGCTCCACAGGGATCCACCCCTATGGCTACACCTTC
TRBJ1-6 TRBV5-1 TRBD1 - CASSLEGTDNSPLHF TGCGCCAGCAGCTTGGAGGGGACAGATAATTCACCCCTCCACTTT
TRBJ1-1 TRBV6-5 - few CASSRSGVGNTEAFF TGTGCCAGCAGCCGCTCGGGGGTTGGGAACACTGAAGCTTTCTTT
TRBJ1-2 TRBV15 - - CATSREGGGYTF TGTGCCACCAGCAGAGAGGGGGGTGGCTACACCTTC
TRBJ1-5 TRBV19 TRBD1 - CASSRQGLAQPQHF TGTGCCAGTAGTAGACAGGGATTAGCTCAGCCCCAGCATTTT
TRBJ1-2 TRBV5-1 - - CASSSERGGYTF TGCGCCAGCAGCTCGGAGCGCGGGGGCTACACCTTC
TRBJ1-1 TRBV9 - - CASSVGANTEAFF TGTGCCAGCAGCGTGGGGGCGAACACTGAAGCTTTCTTT
TRBJ2-2 TRBV7-9 TRBD1 - CASSIGDSAAGELFF TGTGCCAGCAGCATTGGGGACAGCGCGGCGGGGGAGCTGTTTTTT
TRBJ2-7 TRBV10-3 - - CATTGRSGRSSYEQYF TGTGCCACGACAGGCCGATCGGGACGGAGCTCCTACGAGCAGTACTTC
TRBJ2-2 TRBV10-3 TRBD1 few CAISGTGDTGELFF TGTGCCATCAGTGGGACAGGGGACACCGGGGAGCTGTTTTTT
TRBJ2-2 TRBV6-1 - few CASSELTGNTGELFF TGTGCCAGCAGTGAATTGACAGGGAACACCGGGGAGCTGTTTTTT
TRBJ1-2 TRBV6-5 TRBD1 few CASSYSGTGGYGYTF TGTGCCAGCAGTTACTCCGGGACAGGGGGCTATGGCTACACCTTC